These 9 T cell receptor beta chains originate from one sample sequenced in a study of T cells in Graves' hyperthyroidism and ophthalmopathy. TCR beta CDR3 region amplification was performed from RNA transcripts. RT-PCR in the first round (using the HTBI primer set) targeted the TCR CDR3. Each CDR3 protein gets one entry after TCRdb re-called the multiplex PCR reads with MiXCR. The sample carries 300,000 to 400,000 distinct CDR3 sequences, 13% to 15% recorded once. Sequenced material: blood. These receptors all come from a woman under 40 with Graves' ophthalmopathy.

This clonotype was picked up many times. V usage is TRBV12-3 or TRBV12-4 and J usage is TRBJ2-7, with D uncertain. CDR3 length equals 12 residues. The ends were cut back, 6 bases at V and 2 bases at J, with 8 bases in the middle. DNA for the CDR3: TGTGCCAGCAGGGGCAGGACCTACGAGCAGTACTTC. Encoded protein: CASRGRTYEQYF.

There are many counts of this clonotype. The chain joins TRBV3-1 to TRBJ2-5; 8 bases are a match to TRBD2. The J segment lost 3 bases and the V segment lost 2 bases, leaving 8 bases of the junction unmatched. CDR1 is LGHDT and CDR2 is YNNKEL in the germline V gene (reference sequence). CDR3 size: 16 residues. This CDR3 is CASSQKLAAGKETQYF. CDR3 DNA sequence: TGTGCCAGCAGCCAAAAACTAGCGGCGGGGAAAGAGACCCAGTACTTC.

This clonotype was recorded many times. The DNA for the CDR3 is TGCGCCAGCAGCTTTAGCGGGGGAAAAGAGACCCAGTACTTC. It codes for CASSFSGGKETQYF. The rearrangement uses TRBV5-1 and TRBJ2-5; 9 bases match TRBD2. The ends lost 2 bases at V and 3 bases at J; junction bases unmatched: 2. The germline CDR1 and CDR2 sequences are SGHRS and YFSETQ. The CDR3 is 14 amino acids.

This clonotype was counted ten times or more. The rearrangement uses TRBV2 and TRBJ2-1; TRBD2 matches at 12 bases. Germline assignment: CDR1 SNHLY and CDR2 FYNNEI. The ends lost 7 bases at V and 8 bases at J; junction bases unmatched: 9. The CDR3 length is 15 residues. For the CDR3, the DNA is TGTGCCAGCATGGCTAGCGGGGGGGCCCGGGATGAGCAGTTCTTC. It is translated as CASMASGGARDEQFF.

This clonotype was seen more than once but under ten times. The genes are TRBV5-7 and TRBJ2-7; D remains ambiguous. TRBV5-7 is known as an ORF, though its function is uncertain. The CDR3 extends over 16 amino acids. Trimming took off 1 base at V and 0 bases at J, with 14 bases between the two ends. The CDR3 loop reads CASSLFGPKNSYEQYF. CDR3 bases: TGTGCCAGCAGCTTGTTCGGCCCGAAGAACTCCTACGAGCAGTACTTC.

This clonotype was observed at least ten times. The rearrangement uses TRBV27 and TRBJ1-1; maybe TRBD1 (5 bases). The CDR3 is 17 residues long. Looked up from germline, CDR1 is MNHEY and CDR2 is SMNVEV (reference sequence). The V and J ends lost 6 bases and 5 bases respectively, with 25 bases between them. CDR3 residues: CASSRIGPVIRGTEAFF. The CDR3 DNA sequence: TGTGCCAGCAGCCGAATAGGCCCGGTGATCCGGGGGACTGAAGCTTTCTTT.

This clonotype was counted many times. This chain links TRBV11-3 with TRBJ1-2; D is unclear. In germline, CDR1 is SGHNT, CDR2 YENEEA. CDR3 size: 13 residues. The ends were cut back, 5 bases at V and 2 bases at J, with 9 bases in the middle. The CDR3 spells CASSQRGNYGYTF. Here the CDR3 DNA reads TGTGCCAGCAGCCAGAGAGGCAACTATGGCTACACCTTC. Using reference TRBV11-3 and TRBJ1-2 for the parts outside the CDR3, the full variable domain is EAGVVQSPRYKIIEKKQPVAFWCNPISGHNTLYWYLQNLGQGPELLIRYENEEAVDDSQLPKDRFSAERLKGVDSTLKIQPAELGDSAVYLCASSQRGNYGYTFGSGTRLTVV.

This clonotype has at least ten counts. J is TRBJ1-5 and V is TRBV2; D uncertain. Trimming stripped 1 base from V and 7 bases from J, with 11 bases between. This CDR3 spans 14 amino acids. Germline V CDR1 and CDR2: SNHLY, FYNNEI. This CDR3 reads CASSEGGYGQPQHF. CDR3 DNA sequence: TGTGCCAGCAGTGAAGGGGGTTATGGACAGCCCCAGCATTTT.

There are many counts of this clonotype. This chain joins TRBV20-1 and TRBJ1-5; no firm D call. This CDR3 contains 19 residues. The germline gives CDR1 DFQATT, CDR2 SNEGSKA (reference sequence). The V and J ends lost 0 bases and 5 bases respectively, with 26 bases between them. This CDR3 is CSARDKSWEGRPTDQPQHF. CDR3 in DNA: TGCAGTGCTAGAGATAAGAGTTGGGAGGGCAGGCCAACTGATCAGCCCCAGCATTTT.